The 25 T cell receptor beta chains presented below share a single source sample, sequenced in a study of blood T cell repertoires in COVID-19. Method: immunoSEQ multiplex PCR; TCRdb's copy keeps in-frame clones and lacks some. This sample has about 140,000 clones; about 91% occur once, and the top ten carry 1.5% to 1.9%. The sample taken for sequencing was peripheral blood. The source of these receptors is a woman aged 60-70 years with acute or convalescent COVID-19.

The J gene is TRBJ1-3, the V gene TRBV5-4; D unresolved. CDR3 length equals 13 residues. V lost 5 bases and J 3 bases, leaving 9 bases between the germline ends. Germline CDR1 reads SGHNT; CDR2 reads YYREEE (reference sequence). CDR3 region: CASRSEDGNTIYF. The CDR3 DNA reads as TGTGCCAGCAGATCTGAGGATGGAAACACCATATATTTT.

The CDR3: CASSKDRVLGSYNSPLHF. The CDR3 region has the DNA TGTGCCAGCAGCAAAGACAGGGTTTTAGGCTCCTATAATTCACCCCTCCACTTT. V gene TRBV7-9 combines with J gene TRBJ1-6, with TRBD1 matching 7 bases. CDR1 SEHNR and CDR2 FQNEAQ come from the germline V gene (reference sequence). This CDR3 contains 18 residues. With 5 bases clipped from V and 0 bases from J, the junction kept 10 bases outside the gene matches.

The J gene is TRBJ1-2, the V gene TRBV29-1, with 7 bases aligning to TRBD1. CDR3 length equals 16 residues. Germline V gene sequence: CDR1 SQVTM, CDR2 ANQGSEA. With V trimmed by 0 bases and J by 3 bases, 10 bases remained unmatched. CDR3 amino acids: CSVEDQGDGFYYGYTF. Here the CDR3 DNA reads TGCAGCGTTGAAGATCAGGGGGACGGATTCTACTATGGCTACACCTTC.

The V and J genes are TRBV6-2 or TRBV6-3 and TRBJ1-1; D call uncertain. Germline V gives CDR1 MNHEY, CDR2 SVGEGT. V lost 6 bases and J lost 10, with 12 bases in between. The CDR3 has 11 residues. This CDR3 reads CASSPGVAAFF. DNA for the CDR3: TGTGCCAGCAGCCCCGGGGTAGCAGCTTTCTTT.

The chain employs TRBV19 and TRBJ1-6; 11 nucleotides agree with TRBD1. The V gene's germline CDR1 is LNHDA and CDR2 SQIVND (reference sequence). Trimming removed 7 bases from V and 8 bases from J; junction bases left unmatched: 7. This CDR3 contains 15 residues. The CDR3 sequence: CASTSGQGAYSPLHF. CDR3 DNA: TGTGCCAGTACCTCAGGACAGGGGGCGTATTCACCCCTCCACTTT.

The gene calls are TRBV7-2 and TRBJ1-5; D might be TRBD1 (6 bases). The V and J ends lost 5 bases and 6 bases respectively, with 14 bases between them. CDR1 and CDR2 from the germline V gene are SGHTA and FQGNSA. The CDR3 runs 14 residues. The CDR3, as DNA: TGTGCCAGCAGCGTACAGGGATTAGGTCAGCCCCAGCATTTT. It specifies CASSVQGLGQPQHF. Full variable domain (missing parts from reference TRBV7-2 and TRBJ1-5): GAGVSQSPSNKVTEKGKDVELRCDPISGHTALYWYRQSLGQGLEFLIYFQGNSAPDKSGLPSDRFSAERTGGSVSTLTIQRTQQEDSAVYLCASSVQGLGQPQHFGDGTRLSIL.

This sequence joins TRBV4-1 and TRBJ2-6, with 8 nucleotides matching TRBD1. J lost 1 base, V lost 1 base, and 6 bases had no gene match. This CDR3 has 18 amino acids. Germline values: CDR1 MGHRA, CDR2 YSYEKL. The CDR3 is CASSQGGRGRSGANVLTF. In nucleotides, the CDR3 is TGCGCCAGCAGCCAAGGAGGCAGGGGGCGATCTGGGGCCAACGTCCTGACTTTC.

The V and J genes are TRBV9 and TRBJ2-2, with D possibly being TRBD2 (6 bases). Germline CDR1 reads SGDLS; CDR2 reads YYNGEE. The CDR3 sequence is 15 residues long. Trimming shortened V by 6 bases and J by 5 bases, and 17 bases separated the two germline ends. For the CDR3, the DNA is TGTGCCAGCAATCGGGCGGGGACGAGTACCGGGGAGCTGTTTTTT. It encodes CASNRAGTSTGELFF. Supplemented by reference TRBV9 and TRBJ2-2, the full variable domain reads DSGVTQTPKHLITATGQRVTLRCSPRSGDLSVYWYQQSLDQGLQFLIQYYNGEERAKGNILERFSAQQFPDLHSELNLSSLELGDSALYFCASNRAGTSTGELFFGEGSRLTVL.

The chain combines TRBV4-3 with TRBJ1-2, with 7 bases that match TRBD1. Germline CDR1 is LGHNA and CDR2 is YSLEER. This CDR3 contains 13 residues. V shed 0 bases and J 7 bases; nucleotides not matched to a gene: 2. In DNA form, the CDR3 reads TGCGCCAGCAGCCAAGATGGGACAGTTGGCTACACCTTC. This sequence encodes CASSQDGTVGYTF.

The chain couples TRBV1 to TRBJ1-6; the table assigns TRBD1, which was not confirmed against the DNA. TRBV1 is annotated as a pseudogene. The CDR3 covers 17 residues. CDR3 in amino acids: CTSSQASRDRFNSPLHF. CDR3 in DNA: TGCACCAGCAGCCAAGCGAGCCGGGACAGATTTAATTCACCCCTCCACTTT.

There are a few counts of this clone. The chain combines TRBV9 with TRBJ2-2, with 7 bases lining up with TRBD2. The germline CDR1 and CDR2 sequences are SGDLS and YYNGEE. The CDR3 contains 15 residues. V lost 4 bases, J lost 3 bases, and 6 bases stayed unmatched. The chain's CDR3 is CASSLAAGDTGELFF. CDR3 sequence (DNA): TGTGCCAGCAGCCTGGCGGCGGGAGACACCGGGGAGCTGTTTTTT.

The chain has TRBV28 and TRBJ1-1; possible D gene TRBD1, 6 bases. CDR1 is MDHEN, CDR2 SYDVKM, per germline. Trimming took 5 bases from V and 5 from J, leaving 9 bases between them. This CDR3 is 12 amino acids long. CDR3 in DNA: TGTGCCAGCAGTACACAGGGTACTGAAGCTTTCTTT. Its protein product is CASSTQGTEAFF. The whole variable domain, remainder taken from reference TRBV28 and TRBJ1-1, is DVKVTQSSRYLVKRTGEKVFLECVQDMDHENMFWYRQDPGLGLRLIYFSYDVKMKEKGDIPEGYSVSREKKERFSLILESASTNQTSMYLCASSTQGTEAFFGQGTRLTVV.

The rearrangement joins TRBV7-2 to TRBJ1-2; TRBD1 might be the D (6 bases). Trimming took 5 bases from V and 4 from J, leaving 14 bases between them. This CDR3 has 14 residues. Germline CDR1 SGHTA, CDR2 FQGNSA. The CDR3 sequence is CASSPSRGGYGYTF. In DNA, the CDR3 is TGTGCCAGCAGCCCGTCCAGGGGTGGCTATGGCTACACCTTC.

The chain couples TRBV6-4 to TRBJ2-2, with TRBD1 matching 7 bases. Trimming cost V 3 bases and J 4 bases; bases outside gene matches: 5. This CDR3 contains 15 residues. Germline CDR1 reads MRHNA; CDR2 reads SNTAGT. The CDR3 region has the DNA TGTGCCAGCAGTGAACAGGGGCGCGGCACCGGGGAGCTGTTTTTT. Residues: CASSEQGRGTGELFF.

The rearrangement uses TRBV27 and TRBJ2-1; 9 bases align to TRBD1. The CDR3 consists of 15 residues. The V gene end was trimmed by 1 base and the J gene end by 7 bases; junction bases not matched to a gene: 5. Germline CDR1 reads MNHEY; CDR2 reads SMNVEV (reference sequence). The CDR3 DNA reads TGTGCCAGCAGTTTATTAGGACAGGGGAGGAATGAGCAGTTCTTC. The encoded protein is CASSLLGQGRNEQFF.

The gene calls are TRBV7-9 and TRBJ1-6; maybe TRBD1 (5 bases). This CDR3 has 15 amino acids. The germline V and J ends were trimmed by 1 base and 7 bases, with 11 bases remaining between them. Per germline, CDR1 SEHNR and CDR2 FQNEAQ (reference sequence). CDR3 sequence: CASSLGGEGNSPLHF. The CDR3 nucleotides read TGTGCCAGCAGCTTAGGGGGGGAAGGAAATTCACCCCTCCACTTT.

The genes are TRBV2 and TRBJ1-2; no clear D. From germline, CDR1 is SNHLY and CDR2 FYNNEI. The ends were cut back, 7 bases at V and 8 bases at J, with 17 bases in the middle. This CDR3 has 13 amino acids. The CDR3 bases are TGTGCCAGCACCCTCGGTACCCGGCGGGGCTACACCTTC. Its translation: CASTLGTRRGYTF. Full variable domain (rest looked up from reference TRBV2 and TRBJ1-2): EPEVTQTPSHQVTQMGQEVILRCVPISNHLYFYWYRQILGQKVEFLVSFYNNEISEKSEIFDDQFSVERPDGSNFTLKIRSTKLEDSAMYFCASTLGTRRGYTFGSGTRLTVV.

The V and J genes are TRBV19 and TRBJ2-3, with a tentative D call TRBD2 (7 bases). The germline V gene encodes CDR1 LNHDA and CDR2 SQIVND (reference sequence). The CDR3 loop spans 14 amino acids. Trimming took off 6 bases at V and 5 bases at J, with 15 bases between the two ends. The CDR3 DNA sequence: TGTGCCAGTAGCCTCGGGGGGCCCGAAGATACGCAGTATTTT. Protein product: CASSLGGPEDTQYF. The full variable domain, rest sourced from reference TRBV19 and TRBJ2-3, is DGGITQSPKYLFRKEGQNVTLSCEQNLNHDAMYWYRQDPGQGLRLIYYSQIVNDFQKGDIAEGYSVSREKKESFPLTVTSAQKNPTAFYLCASSLGGPEDTQYFGPGTRLTVL.

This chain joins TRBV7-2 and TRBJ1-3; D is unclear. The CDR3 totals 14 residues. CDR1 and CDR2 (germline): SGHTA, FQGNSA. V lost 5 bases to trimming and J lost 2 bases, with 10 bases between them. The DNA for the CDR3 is TGTGCCAGCAGCCTCCAGAACACTGGAAACACCATATATTTT. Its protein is CASSLQNTGNTIYF.

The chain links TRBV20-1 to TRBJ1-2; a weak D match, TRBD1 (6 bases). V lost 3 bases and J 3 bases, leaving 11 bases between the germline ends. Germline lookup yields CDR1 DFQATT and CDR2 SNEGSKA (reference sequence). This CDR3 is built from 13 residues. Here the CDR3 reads CSASDTGHYGYTF. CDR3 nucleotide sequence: TGCAGTGCTAGTGATACAGGGCACTATGGCTACACCTTC.

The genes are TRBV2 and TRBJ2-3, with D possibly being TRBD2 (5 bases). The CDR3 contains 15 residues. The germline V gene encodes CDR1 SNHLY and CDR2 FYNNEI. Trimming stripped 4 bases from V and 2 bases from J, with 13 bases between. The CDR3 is CASSGTSSITDTQYF. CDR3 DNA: TGTGCCAGCAGTGGGACTTCCTCCATCACAGATACGCAGTATTTT.

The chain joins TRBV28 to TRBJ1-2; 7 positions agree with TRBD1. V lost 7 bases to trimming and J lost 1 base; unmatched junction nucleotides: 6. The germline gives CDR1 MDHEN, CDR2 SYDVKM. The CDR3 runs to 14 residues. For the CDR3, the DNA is TGTGCCAGCAACCCACAGGGGCATAACTATGGCTACACCTTC. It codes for CASNPQGHNYGYTF.

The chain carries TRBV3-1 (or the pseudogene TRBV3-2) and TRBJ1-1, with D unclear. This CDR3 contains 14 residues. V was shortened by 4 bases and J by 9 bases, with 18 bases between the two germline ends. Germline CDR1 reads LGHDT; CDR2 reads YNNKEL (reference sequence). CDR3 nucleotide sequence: TGTGCCAGCAGCCCCCTAGGAAAGTTTGCCCAAGCTTTCTTT. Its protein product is CASSPLGKFAQAFF.

CDR3 in amino acids: CASSPGGSTDTQYF. CDR3 sequence (DNA): TGTGCCAGCAGTCCCGGGGGTAGCACAGATACGCAGTATTTT. This sequence joins TRBV27 and TRBJ2-3; D may be TRBD2 (6 bases). Trimming removed 5 bases from V and 0 bases from J, with 9 bases in between. Germline assignment: CDR1 MNHEY and CDR2 SMNVEV (reference sequence). The CDR3 contains 14 residues.

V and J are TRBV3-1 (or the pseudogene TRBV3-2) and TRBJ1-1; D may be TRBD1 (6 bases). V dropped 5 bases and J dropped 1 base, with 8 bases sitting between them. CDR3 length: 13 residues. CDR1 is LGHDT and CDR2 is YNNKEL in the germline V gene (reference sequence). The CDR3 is CASSAQGNTEAFF. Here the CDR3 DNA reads TGTGCCAGCAGCGCACAGGGGAACACTGAAGCTTTCTTT.